This TCR beta chain was sequenced for a study of neurological immune-mediated disorders. The study's findings and limits: Expanded clones shared no identical CDR3 amino acid sequences across subjects, which suggested private TCR-beta repertoires in all groups. TCR clonal expansion peaked in HTLV-1-associated myelopathy patients and was lowest in multiple sclerosis patients.

2 million PBMCs stored at -80 C were the source of the unsorted libraries. Over 160 million TCR-beta sequences, together covering 15-18 subjects, were produced by every individual sequencing run that was carried out. TCRdb fed the 5' RACE reads into MiXCR, producing one record per CDR3 protein. The sample holds approximately 40,000 distinct CDR3 sequences; about a tenth are singletons and the top ten take roughly 7.1%. The CDR3 length is 11 residues. The V and J ends lost 0 bases and 7 bases respectively, with 3 bases between them. Germline CDR1 is DFQATT and CDR2 is SNEGSKA (reference sequence). This clonotype was recorded at least ten times. Antigen: not known.

The genes are TRBV20-1 and TRBJ1-4; D gene unclear. This sequence was found in a woman aged 25 to 45 with HTLV-1-associated myelopathy (HAM/TSP). Input material: PBMCs. The CDR3 sequence: CSARDTEKLFF. DNA for the CDR3: TGCAGTGCTAGAGATACTGAAAAACTGTTTTTT.